These T cell receptor beta chains were read from a single sample in a study of blood T cells in healthy people across ages. From the 5' RACE reads, TCRdb called clonotypes with MiXCR, one entry per CDR3 protein. The data contain more than 1.4 million distinct CDR3 sequences, about 40% of them singletons. Material: blood. These receptors originate from a woman in her late teens or twenties in good health. The CDR3 runs from the conserved cysteine through the conserved F or W. A D gene is named only where the DNA matches it firmly. Clone size is given for some rows only: seen once, a few or many times, or a class if the clone is expanded.

CDR3 protein | CDR3 DNA | J gene | D gene | clone size | V gene
CASRGLASQETQYF | TGCGCCAGCAGGGGACTAGCGAGCCAAGAGACCCAGTACTTC | TRBJ2-5 | TRBD2 | . | TRBV4-1
CASSQGSVFPSSEKLFF | TGTGCCAGCAGCCAAGGCTCGGTCTTCCCCTCAAGTGAAAAACTGTTTTTT | TRBJ1-4 | . | . | TRBV3-1
CASSATVTGYYEQYF | TGTGCCAGCAGTGCAACGGTGACAGGGTATTACGAGCAGTACTTC | TRBJ2-7 | TRBD1 | . | TRBV6-1
CASSQDTGGGGYTF | TGCGCCAGCAGCCAAGATACAGGGGGCGGTGGCTACACCTTC | TRBJ1-2 | TRBD1 | . | TRBV4-1
CASSEGLANGQFF | TGTGCCAGCAGTGAGGGGCTGGCAAATGGGCAGTTCTTC | TRBJ2-1 | . | . | TRBV2
CASSGQGIVGYTF | TGTGCCAGCTCGGGACAGGGAATAGTGGGCTACACCTTC | TRBJ1-2 | TRBD1 | . | TRBV2
CASRTNPAGGYNEQFF | TGTGCCAGCAGGACAAACCCGGCGGGGGGCTACAATGAGCAGTTCTTC | TRBJ2-1 | TRBD2 | . | TRBV3-1
CASTTSGSSYNEQYF | TGTGCCAGCACAACCAGCGGGAGCTCCTACAATGAGCAGTACTTC | TRBJ2-7 | TRBD2 | . | TRBV9
CSASRETNYGYTF | TGCAGTGCTAGTAGGGAGACCAACTATGGCTACACCTTC | TRBJ1-2 | . | . | TRBV20-1
CAISAGIAASYEQYF | TGTGCCATCAGTGCAGGGATTGCCGCCTCCTACGAGCAGTACTTC | TRBJ2-7 | . | . | TRBV10-3
CASSRLPGQGGLGYTF | TGTGCCAGCAGCCGACTGCCGGGACAGGGTGGGCTGGGCTACACCTTC | TRBJ1-2 | TRBD1 | few | TRBV7-9
CASSHMGAVRSSYNEQFF | TGTGCCAGCAGCCATATGGGGGCAGTTCGCAGTTCCTACAATGAGCAGTTCTTC | TRBJ2-1 | . | . | TRBV14
CASSGTADSPLHF | TGTGCCAGCAGTGGGACAGCTGATTCACCCCTCCACTTT | TRBJ1-6 | . | . | TRBV6-1
CASSPGVDEQFF | TGTGCCAGCAGCCCTGGGGTAGATGAGCAGTTCTTC | TRBJ2-1 | . | . | TRBV12-3/TRBV12-4
CASSVDPNSQETQYF | TGTGCCAGCAGCGTAGACCCCAACAGCCAAGAGACCCAGTACTTC | TRBJ2-5 | . | . | TRBV9
CASSVRSGGNEQYF | TGTGCCAGCAGCGTAAGGTCGGGAGGTAATGAGCAGTACTTC | TRBJ2-7 | TRBD2 | once | TRBV3-1
CASSSLNGTGMYEQYF | TGTGCCAGCAGCTCGTTAAACGGGACAGGGATGTACGAGCAGTACTTC | TRBJ2-7 | TRBD1 | few | TRBV7-9
CASSSLEGGNQPQHF | TGTGCCAGCAGCTCCCTTGAGGGAGGCAATCAGCCCCAGCATTTT | TRBJ1-5 | . | . | TRBV3-1
CASSMEGYNEQFF | TGTGCCAGCAGTATGGAGGGGTACAATGAGCAGTTCTTC | TRBJ2-1 | . | . | TRBV6-5
CASRSGTGVSGNQPQHF | TGTGCCAGCAGATCCGGGACAGGGGTTAGTGGCAATCAGCCCCAGCATTTT | TRBJ1-5 | TRBD1 | . | TRBV6-1
CASSQIRRGATEAFF | TGTGCCAGCAGCCAAATACGCCGGGGGGCCACTGAAGCTTTCTTT | TRBJ1-1 | . | few | TRBV7-2
CASSPEGGTYNEQFF | TGTGCCAGTAGCCCTGAGGGGGGCACCTACAATGAGCAGTTCTTC | TRBJ2-1 | . | few | TRBV5-5
CASSWNSNQPQHF | TGCGCCAGCAGCTGGAATAGCAATCAGCCCCAGCATTTT | TRBJ1-5 | . | few | TRBV5-1
CSAREAGGTNEKLFF | TGCAGTGCTAGAGAGGCAGGGGGCACTAATGAAAAACTGTTTTTT | TRBJ1-4 | TRBD1 | . | TRBV20-1
CASSVPIEGFGYTF | TGCGCCAGCAGCGTACCCATCGAAGGTTTTGGCTACACCTTC | TRBJ1-2 | . | . | TRBV5-1
CASGLVLGGTDTQYF | TGTGCTAGTGGTTTGGTACTTGGTGGCACAGATACGCAGTATTTT | TRBJ2-3 | . | once | TRBV12-5
CASSLPSGGADTQYF | TGTGCCAGCAGTTTACCTAGCGGGGGGGCAGATACGCAGTATTTT | TRBJ2-3 | TRBD2 | few | TRBV27
CASQPGQGLYEQYF | TGCGCCAGTCAACCGGGACAAGGCCTCTACGAGCAGTACTTC | TRBJ2-7 | . | few | TRBV5-1
CASTFPLISNYGYTF | TGTGCCAGCACCTTTCCCCTGATCTCGAACTATGGCTACACCTTC | TRBJ1-2 | . | . | TRBV7-9
CAINIAGSSYNEQFF | TGTGCCATCAATATAGCGGGGAGCTCCTACAATGAGCAGTTCTTC | TRBJ2-1 | TRBD2 | . | TRBV10-3
CSARDRTGTYGYTF | TGCAGTGCTAGAGATCGGACAGGGACCTATGGCTACACCTTC | TRBJ1-2 | TRBD1 | few | TRBV20-1
CSVGQGNTIYF | TGCAGCGTGGGACAAGGAAACACCATATATTTT | TRBJ1-3 | . | . | TRBV29-1
CASRDRNNQPQHF | TGTGCCAGCAGAGACAGGAACAATCAGCCCCAGCATTTT | TRBJ1-5 | . | . | TRBV6-6
CASRQTVGEQFF | TGTGCCAGCCGACAGACAGTAGGTGAGCAGTTCTTC | TRBJ2-1 | . | few | TRBV6-5
CAIRAGNTEAFF | TGTGCCATCAGGGCAGGCAACACTGAAGCTTTCTTT | TRBJ1-1 | . | . | TRBV10-3
CASTGQDPYEQYF | TGTGCCTCCACAGGACAGGACCCCTACGAGCAGTACTTC | TRBJ2-7 | TRBD1 | . | TRBV30
CASSGGQVTDTQYF | TGTGCCAGCAGTGGGGGACAGGTCACAGATACGCAGTATTTT | TRBJ2-3 | TRBD1 | . | TRBV12-3/TRBV12-4
CASWTGPSSYEQYF | TGTGCCAGCTGGACGGGGCCATCCTCCTACGAGCAGTACTTC | TRBJ2-7 | . | few | TRBV2
CANSEEISRELANQPQHF | TGTGCCAACAGTGAAGAGATTTCGCGGGAGCTGGCCAATCAGCCCCAGCATTTT | TRBJ1-5 | . | . | TRBV6-1
CSARDMRTGGYEQYF | TGCAGTGCTAGAGATATGAGGACAGGGGGCTACGAGCAGTACTTC | TRBJ2-7 | TRBD1 | . | TRBV20-1
CASSYRAGAGELFF | TGTGCCAGTAGTTACCGGGCAGGCGCCGGGGAGCTGTTTTTT | TRBJ2-2 | . | . | TRBV19
CAISETGLGMNTEAFF | TGTGCCATCAGTGAGACAGGACTTGGGATGAACACTGAAGCTTTCTTT | TRBJ1-1 | . | few | TRBV10-3
CASSLLTGGGDEQYF | TGTGCCAGCAGTTTATTAACCGGCGGGGGGGACGAGCAGTACTTC | TRBJ2-7 | TRBD2 | once | TRBV27
CASSYTGGPSTDTQYF | TGTGCCAGCAGTTACACAGGGGGACCTAGCACAGATACGCAGTATTTT | TRBJ2-3 | TRBD1 | many | TRBV6-6
CASSLQGGGAPNEQFF | TGTGCCAGCAGCTTACAAGGCGGGGGGGCTCCCAATGAGCAGTTCTTC | TRBJ2-1 | TRBD2 | few | TRBV7-3
CASRTRGPTDTQYF | TGTGCCAGCAGAACGAGGGGCCCCACAGATACGCAGTATTTT | TRBJ2-3 | . | . | TRBV27
CASSSTPGTEAFF | TGTGCCAGCAGTTCCACCCCAGGGACTGAAGCTTTCTTT | TRBJ1-1 | . | few | TRBV12-3/TRBV12-4
CATSIGTDGSPPHF | TGTGCCACCAGCATCGGGACGGATGGTTCACCCCCCCACTTT | TRBJ1-6 | . | . | TRBV15
CASSPGGGRGYGYTF | TGTGCCAGCAGCCCAGGCGGGGGGCGCGGCTATGGCTACACCTTC | TRBJ1-2 | . | . | TRBV14
CASTRAENTEAFF | TGTGCCAGCACTAGGGCCGAGAACACTGAAGCTTTCTTT | TRBJ1-1 | . | . | TRBV12-3/TRBV12-4
CASSPSPTGELFF | TGTGCCAGCAGTCCTTCCCCCACCGGGGAGCTGTTTTTT | TRBJ2-2 | . | few | TRBV27